Reported below is one T cell receptor beta chain. Its antigen remains unknown. The repertoire was sequenced with immunoSEQ multiplex PCR; TCRdb's copy has only in-frame clones and lacks some. The table has roughly 56,000 clones, around 78% seen once; the top ten hold around 1.2%. These data belong to a study of vaccination effects on CD4 cells after COVID-19. The overall study: Post-vaccine sampling occurred a median 72 days after the second dose. The study, taken as a whole, reports: Common cold coronavirus cross-reactivity was shown by only 1 of 255 vaccine-induced clones in healthy vaccinees.

Under the ViraFEST assay, PBMC were stimulated with viral peptide pools so that antigen-specific CD4+ T cells expanded. Sequencing was performed afterwards. Following 10 days of culture, CD4+ T cells were isolated. The participants, recipients of two vaccine doses, got either BNT162b2 or mRNA-1273. This clonotype originated in a human donor who received a COVID-19 vaccine. The material sequenced was CD4+ T cells from PBMCs cultured with HCoV-229E spike peptides, taken after COVID-19 vaccination.

The CDR3 reads CASSAWGRQGRNSPLHF. Written as DNA, the CDR3 is TGTGCCAGCAGCGCGTGGGGGCGACAGGGTCGAAATTCACCCCTCCACTTT. V gene TRBV9 combines with J gene TRBJ1-6, with 7 bases fitting TRBD1. Per germline, CDR1 SGDLS and CDR2 YYNGEE. Germline trimming cut 3 bases from V and 7 bases from J; bases unmatched to any gene: 13. The CDR3 contains 17 residues.